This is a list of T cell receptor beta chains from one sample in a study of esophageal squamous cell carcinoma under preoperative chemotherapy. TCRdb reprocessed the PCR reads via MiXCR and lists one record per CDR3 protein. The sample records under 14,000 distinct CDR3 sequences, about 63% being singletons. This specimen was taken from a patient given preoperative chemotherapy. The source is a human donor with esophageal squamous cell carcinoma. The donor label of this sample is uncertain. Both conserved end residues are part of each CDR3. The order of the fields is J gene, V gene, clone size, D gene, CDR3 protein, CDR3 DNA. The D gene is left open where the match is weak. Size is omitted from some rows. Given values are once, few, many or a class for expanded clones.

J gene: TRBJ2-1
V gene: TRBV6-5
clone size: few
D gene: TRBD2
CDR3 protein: CASSSDLGGFARTGNEQFF
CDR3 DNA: TGTGCCAGCAGTTCCGACCTGGGGGGGTTCGCGCGAACGGGCAATGAGCAGTTCTTC

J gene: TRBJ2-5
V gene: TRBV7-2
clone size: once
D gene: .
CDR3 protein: CASSPPGNLYNEQYF
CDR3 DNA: TGTGCCAGCAGCCCCCCAGGGAACCTATACAATGAGCAGTACTTC

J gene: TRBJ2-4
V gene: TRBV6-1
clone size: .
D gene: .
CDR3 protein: CASSVLGLSDKDTQYF
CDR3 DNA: TGTGCCAGCAGTGTATTGGGGCTGAGCGACAAAGACACTCAGTACTTC

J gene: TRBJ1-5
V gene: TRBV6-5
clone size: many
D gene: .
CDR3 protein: CASSYKSNSNQPQHF
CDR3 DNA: TGTGCCAGCAGTTACAAGAGTAATAGCAATCAGCCCCAGCATTTT

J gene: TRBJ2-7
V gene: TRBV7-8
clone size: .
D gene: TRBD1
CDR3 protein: CASSALHRGLDYEQYF
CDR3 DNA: TGTGCCAGCAGCGCCCTCCACAGGGGGCTTGACTACGAGCAGTACTTC

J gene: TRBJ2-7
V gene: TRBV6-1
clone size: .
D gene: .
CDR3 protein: CASAGFGGSDTDTQYF
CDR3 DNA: TGTGCCAGTGCGGGATTTGGGGGCAGTGACACAGATACGCAGTACTTC

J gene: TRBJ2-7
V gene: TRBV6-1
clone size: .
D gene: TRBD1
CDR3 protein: CASSIPGTAREQYF
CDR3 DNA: TGTGCCAGCAGTATTCCCGGGACAGCCCGCGAGCAGTACTTC

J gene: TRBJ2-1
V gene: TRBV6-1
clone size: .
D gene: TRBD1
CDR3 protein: CASSPTGGSYNEQFF
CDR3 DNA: TGTGCCAGCAGCCCGACAGGGGGCTCCTACAATGAGCAGTTCTTC

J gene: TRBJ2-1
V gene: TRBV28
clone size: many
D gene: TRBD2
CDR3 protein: CASSSPLMRGGRADLETQFF
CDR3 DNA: TGTGCCAGCAGTTCCCCCCTCATGAGAGGCGGGAGGGCCGACTTGGAGACCCAGTTCTTC

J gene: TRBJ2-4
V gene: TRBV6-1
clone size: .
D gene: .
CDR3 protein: CASSELGGSATNMQYF
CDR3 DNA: TGTGCCAGCAGTGAATTGGGGGGAAGCGCCACAAACATGCAGTATTTC

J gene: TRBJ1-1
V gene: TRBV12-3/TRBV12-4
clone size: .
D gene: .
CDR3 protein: CASSSPEVMNTEAFF
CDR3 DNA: TGTGCCAGCAGCTCCCCGGAGGTCATGAACACTGAAGCTTTCTTT

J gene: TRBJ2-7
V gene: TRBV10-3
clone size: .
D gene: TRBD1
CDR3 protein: CAISEPGGYYEQYF
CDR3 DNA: TGTGCCATCAGTGAACCAGGGGGCTACTACGAGCAGTACTTC

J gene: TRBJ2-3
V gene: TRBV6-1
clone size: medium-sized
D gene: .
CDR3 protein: CASSEDVDTQYF
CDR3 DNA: TGTGCCAGCAGTGAAGATGTAGATACGCAGTATTTT

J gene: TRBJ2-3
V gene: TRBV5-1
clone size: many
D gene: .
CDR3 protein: CASSLAGETDTQYF
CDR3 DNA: TGCGCCAGCAGCTTGGCGGGAGAAACAGATACGCAGTATTTT

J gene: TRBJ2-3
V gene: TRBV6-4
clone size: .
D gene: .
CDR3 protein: CAGSGSSGQDTQYF
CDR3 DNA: TGTGCGGGCAGTGGCTCGAGTGGCCAAGATACGCAGTATTTC

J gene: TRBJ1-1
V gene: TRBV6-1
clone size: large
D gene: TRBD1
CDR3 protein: CASSTSGGGTEAFF
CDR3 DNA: TGTGCCAGCAGTACATCAGGGGGCGGGACTGAAGCTTTCTTT

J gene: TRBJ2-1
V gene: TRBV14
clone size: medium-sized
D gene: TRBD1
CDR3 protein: CASSHGPGQGAIEQFF
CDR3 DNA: TGTGCCAGCAGCCACGGCCCGGGACAGGGGGCGATTGAGCAGTTCTTC

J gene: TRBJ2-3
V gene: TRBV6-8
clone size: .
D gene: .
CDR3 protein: CFSRGFGGSYPETQYF
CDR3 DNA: TGTTTCAGCAGGGGATTTGGGGGAAGTTACCCAGAGACGCAGTATTTT

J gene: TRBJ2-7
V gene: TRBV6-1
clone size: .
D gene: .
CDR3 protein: CASTASGGTFYEQYF
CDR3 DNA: TGTGCCAGCACAGCGTCCGGGGGGACATTCTACGAGCAGTACTTC

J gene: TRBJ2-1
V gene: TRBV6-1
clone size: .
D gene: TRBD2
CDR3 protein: CASRALAGGYNEQFF
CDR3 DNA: TGTGCCAGCAGGGCCTTAGCGGGAGGCTACAATGAGCAGTTCTTC

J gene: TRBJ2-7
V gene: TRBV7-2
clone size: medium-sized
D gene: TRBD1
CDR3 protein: CASSPALDRGVGEQYF
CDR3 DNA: TGTGCCAGCAGCCCCGCCCTAGACAGGGGGGTCGGCGAGCAGTACTTC

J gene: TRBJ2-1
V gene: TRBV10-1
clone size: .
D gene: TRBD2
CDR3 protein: CASSPGTSGSGNEQFF
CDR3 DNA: TGCGCCAGCAGTCCAGGGACTAGCGGGAGTGGGAATGAGCAGTTCTTC

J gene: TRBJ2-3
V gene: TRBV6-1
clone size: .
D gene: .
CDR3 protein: CASREFGGRDQDTQYF
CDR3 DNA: TGTGCCAGCAGGGAATTTGGGGGCCGTGACCAAGATACGCAGTATTTT

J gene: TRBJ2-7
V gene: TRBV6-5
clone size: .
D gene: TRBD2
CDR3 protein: CASSYSVGGGRVYNEQYF
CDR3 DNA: TGTGCCAGCAGTTACTCAGTCGGTGGCGGGAGAGTCTACAATGAGCAGTACTTC

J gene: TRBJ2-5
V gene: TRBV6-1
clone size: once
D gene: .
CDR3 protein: CASSEARVKETQLF
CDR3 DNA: TGTGCCAGCAGTGAAGCGCGGGTCAAAGAGACCCAGCTCTTC